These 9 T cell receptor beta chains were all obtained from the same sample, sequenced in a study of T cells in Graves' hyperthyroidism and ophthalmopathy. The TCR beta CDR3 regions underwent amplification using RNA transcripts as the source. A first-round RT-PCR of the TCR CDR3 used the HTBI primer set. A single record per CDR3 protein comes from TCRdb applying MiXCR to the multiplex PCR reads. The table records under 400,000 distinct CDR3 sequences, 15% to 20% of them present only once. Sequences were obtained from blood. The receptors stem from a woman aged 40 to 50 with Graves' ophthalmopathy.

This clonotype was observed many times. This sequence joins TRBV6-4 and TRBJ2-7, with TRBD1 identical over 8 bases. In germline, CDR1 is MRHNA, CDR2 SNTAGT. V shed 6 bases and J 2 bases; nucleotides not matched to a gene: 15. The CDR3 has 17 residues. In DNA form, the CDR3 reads TGTGCCAGCAGATCCGACAGGGGAAGGCGTGTAGCCTACGAGCAGTACTTC. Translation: CASRSDRGRRVAYEQYF.

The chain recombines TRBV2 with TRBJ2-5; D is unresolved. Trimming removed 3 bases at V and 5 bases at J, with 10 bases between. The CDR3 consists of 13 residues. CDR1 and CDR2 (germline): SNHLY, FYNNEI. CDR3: CASSDSGLETQYF. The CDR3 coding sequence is TGTGCCAGCAGTGATTCGGGTCTCGAGACCCAGTACTTC.

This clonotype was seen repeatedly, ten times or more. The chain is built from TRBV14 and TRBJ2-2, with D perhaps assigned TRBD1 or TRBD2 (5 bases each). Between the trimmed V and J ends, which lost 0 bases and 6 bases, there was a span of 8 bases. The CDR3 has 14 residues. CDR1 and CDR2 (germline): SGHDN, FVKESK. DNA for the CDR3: TGTGCCAGCAGCCAAGAGGGACCCCCCGGGGAGCTGTTTTTT. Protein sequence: CASSQEGPPGELFF. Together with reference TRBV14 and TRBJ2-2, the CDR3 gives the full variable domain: EAGVTQFPSHSVIEKGQTVTLRCDPISGHDNLYWYRRVMGKEIKFLLHFVKESKQDESGMPNNRFLAERTGGTYSTLKVQPAELEDSGVYFCASSQEGPPGELFFGEGSRLTVL.

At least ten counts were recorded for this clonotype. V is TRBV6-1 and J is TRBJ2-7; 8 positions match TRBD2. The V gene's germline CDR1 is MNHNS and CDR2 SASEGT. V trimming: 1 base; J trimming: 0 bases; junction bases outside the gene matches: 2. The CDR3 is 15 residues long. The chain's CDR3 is CASSEGSGSSYEQYF. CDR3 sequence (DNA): TGTGCCAGCAGTGAAGGAAGCGGGAGCTCCTACGAGCAGTACTTC.

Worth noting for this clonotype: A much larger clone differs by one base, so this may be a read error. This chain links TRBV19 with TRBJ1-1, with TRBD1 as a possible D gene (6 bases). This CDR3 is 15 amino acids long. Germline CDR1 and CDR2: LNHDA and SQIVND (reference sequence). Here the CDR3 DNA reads TGTGTCAGTAGTTCAAGCAGGGGTCGAGGAACTGAAGCTTTCTTT. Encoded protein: CVSSSSRGRGTEAFF.

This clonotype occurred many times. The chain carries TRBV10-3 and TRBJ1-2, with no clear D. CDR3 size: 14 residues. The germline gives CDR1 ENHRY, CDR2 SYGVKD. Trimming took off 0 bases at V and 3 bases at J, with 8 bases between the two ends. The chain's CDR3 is CAISESDGYYGYTF. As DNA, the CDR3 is TGTGCCATCAGTGAGTCCGACGGGTACTATGGCTACACCTTC.

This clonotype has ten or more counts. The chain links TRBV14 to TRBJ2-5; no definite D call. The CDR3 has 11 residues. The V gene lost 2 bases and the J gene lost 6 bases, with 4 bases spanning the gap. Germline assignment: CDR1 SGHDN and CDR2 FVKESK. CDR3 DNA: TGTGCCAGCAGCCAATCGAAGACCCAGTACTTC. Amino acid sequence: CASSQSKTQYF.

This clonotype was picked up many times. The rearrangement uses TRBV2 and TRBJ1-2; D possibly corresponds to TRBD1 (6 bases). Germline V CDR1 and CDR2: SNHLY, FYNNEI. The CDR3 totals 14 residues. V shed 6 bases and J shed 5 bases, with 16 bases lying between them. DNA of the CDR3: TGTGCCAGCAGGGGGACAAGGGATCCATATGGCTACACCTTC. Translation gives CASRGTRDPYGYTF.

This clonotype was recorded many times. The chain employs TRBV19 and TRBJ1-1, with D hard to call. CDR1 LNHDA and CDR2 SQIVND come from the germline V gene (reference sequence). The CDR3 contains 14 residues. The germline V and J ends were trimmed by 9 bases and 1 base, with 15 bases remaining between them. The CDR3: CASQTFPGNTEAFF. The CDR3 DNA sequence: TGTGCCAGCCAGACCTTCCCAGGGAACACTGAAGCTTTCTTT.